Listed below are T cell receptor beta chains from one sample, sequenced in a study of vaccination effects on CD4 cells after COVID-19. Here immunoSEQ multiplex PCR was the method, and the copy in TCRdb shows in-frame clones only, minus some. The table shows fewer than 30,000 clones, with about two thirds occurring only once. These receptors lack a known antigen. Here the sequenced sample was CD4+ T cells from PBMCs cultured with HCoV-OC43 spike peptides, taken before COVID-19 vaccination. These receptors were obtained from a human donor who received a COVID-19 vaccine. Each CDR3 is given with its conserved first and last residue. D genes are given only for firm matches. Size is omitted from some rows. Given values are once, few, many or a class for expanded clones.

clone_size: -
j_call: TRBJ1-6
v_call: TRBV19
d_call: TRBD1
cdr3_nt: TGTGCCAGTAGTATAGCCCCCAGGGGGAATTCACCCCTCCACTTT
cdr3_aa: CASSIAPRGNSPLHF

clone_size: few
j_call: TRBJ2-7
v_call: TRBV14
d_call: TRBD2
cdr3_nt: TGTGCCAGCAGCCATAGAGCGGGAGTAGCTTACGAGCAGTACTTC
cdr3_aa: CASSHRAGVAYEQYF

clone_size: -
j_call: TRBJ2-7
v_call: TRBV10-3
d_call: -
cdr3_nt: TGTGCCGCTCAGCGGGACAACACCCCTTCCTACGAGCAGTACTTC
cdr3_aa: CAAQRDNTPSYEQYF

clone_size: -
j_call: TRBJ1-2
v_call: TRBV3-1/TRBV3-2
d_call: -
cdr3_nt: TGTGCCAGCAGCCAAGATGGCAGGCGCTACACCTTC
cdr3_aa: CASSQDGRRYTF

clone_size: few
j_call: TRBJ2-1
v_call: TRBV4-1
d_call: TRBD2
cdr3_nt: TGCGCCAGCAAAGTTCGGGCGGGAGTTGGAAATGAGCAGTTCTTC
cdr3_aa: CASKVRAGVGNEQFF

clone_size: -
j_call: TRBJ1-2
v_call: TRBV4-1
d_call: -
cdr3_nt: TGCGCCAGCAGCCACTTTGTATCCCACAGGAAAAACATCGCTAACTATGGCTACACCTTC
cdr3_aa: CASSHFVSHRKNIANYGYTF

clone_size: -
j_call: TRBJ2-3
v_call: TRBV19
d_call: -
cdr3_nt: TGTGCCAGTAGTCTCAGGGGAGGATTGGCAGATACGCAGTATTTT
cdr3_aa: CASSLRGGLADTQYF

clone_size: -
j_call: TRBJ2-3
v_call: TRBV5-1
d_call: -
cdr3_nt: TGCGCCAGCAGCTTGGGGGACAAGAGCACAGATACGCAGTATTTT
cdr3_aa: CASSLGDKSTDTQYF

clone_size: few
j_call: TRBJ2-2
v_call: TRBV4-1
d_call: -
cdr3_nt: TGCGCCAGCAGACTGACCTTCGCGAACACCGGGGAGCTGTTTTTT
cdr3_aa: CASRLTFANTGELFF

clone_size: -
j_call: TRBJ2-2
v_call: TRBV11-2
d_call: TRBD2
cdr3_nt: TGTGCCAGCAGCCGAGAACTTAGCGGGAGGCGCACCGGGGAGCTGTTTTTT
cdr3_aa: CASSRELSGRRTGELFF

clone_size: -
j_call: TRBJ1-3
v_call: TRBV5-1
d_call: -
cdr3_nt: TGCGCCAGCAGCTTGGAGGGGCTCGGAAACACCATATATTTT
cdr3_aa: CASSLEGLGNTIYF

clone_size: -
j_call: TRBJ2-2
v_call: TRBV12-3/TRBV12-4
d_call: TRBD1
cdr3_nt: TGTGCCGACAGGGCACAGTCCACCGGGGAGCTGTTTTTT
cdr3_aa: CADRAQSTGELFF

clone_size: -
j_call: TRBJ1-1
v_call: TRBV7-9
d_call: TRBD1
cdr3_nt: TGTGCCAGCAGCCGGACAGGGGAGACTGAAGCTTTCTTT
cdr3_aa: CASSRTGETEAFF

clone_size: once
j_call: TRBJ2-7
v_call: TRBV18
d_call: -
cdr3_nt: TGTGCCAGCTCACCGGGGCAGGCGGCCTACGAGCAGTACTTC
cdr3_aa: CASSPGQAAYEQYF

clone_size: few
j_call: TRBJ1-2
v_call: TRBV29-1
d_call: TRBD1
cdr3_nt: TGCAGCGTAAAACAGGGGTTCTATGGCTACACCTTC
cdr3_aa: CSVKQGFYGYTF

clone_size: -
j_call: TRBJ2-2
v_call: TRBV10-3
d_call: TRBD2
cdr3_nt: TGTGCCATCAGTGAGCTCGGGAGGGGCACCGGGGAGCTGTTTTTT
cdr3_aa: CAISELGRGTGELFF

clone_size: -
j_call: TRBJ2-5
v_call: TRBV9
d_call: -
cdr3_nt: TGTGCCAGCAGCCCTAAGGGAGGTACCTGGGACAGAAGAGGGTTAGAGACCCAGTACTTC
cdr3_aa: CASSPKGGTWDRRGLETQYF

clone_size: -
j_call: TRBJ1-2
v_call: TRBV27
d_call: -
cdr3_nt: TGTGCCAGCAGTCCCCGGGAGGGTATCTATGGCTACACCTTC
cdr3_aa: CASSPREGIYGYTF

clone_size: few
j_call: TRBJ2-6
v_call: TRBV11-3
d_call: -
cdr3_nt: TGTGCCAGCTCGGCAGGGGGGACTGGGGCCAACGTCCTGACTTTC
cdr3_aa: CASSAGGTGANVLTF

clone_size: -
j_call: TRBJ2-1
v_call: TRBV2
d_call: -
cdr3_nt: TGTGCCAGCATGGACCCGAGGATATACAATGAGCAGTTCTTC
cdr3_aa: CASMDPRIYNEQFF

clone_size: few
j_call: TRBJ1-5
v_call: TRBV28
d_call: -
cdr3_nt: TGTGCCAGCAGTCAGAATCAGGGTTGGGTTCAGCCCCAGCATTTT
cdr3_aa: CASSQNQGWVQPQHF

clone_size: -
j_call: TRBJ2-1
v_call: TRBV19
d_call: TRBD2
cdr3_nt: TGTGCCAGCAATACCCTGGGACTAGCGGGAGACGGCGAGCAGTTCTTC
cdr3_aa: CASNTLGLAGDGEQFF

clone_size: few
j_call: TRBJ1-1
v_call: TRBV3-1/TRBV3-2
d_call: -
cdr3_nt: TGTGCCAGCAGCCAGCGGAGGGGGAGGACTGAAGCTTTCTTT
cdr3_aa: CASSQRRGRTEAFF

clone_size: -
j_call: TRBJ2-5
v_call: TRBV4-1
d_call: TRBD2
cdr3_nt: TGCGCCAGCAGTACCATATCCCGGCCCAGTCTAGCGGGGGGACCACAAGAGACCCAGTACTTC
cdr3_aa: CASSTISRPSLAGGPQETQYF